A single sample gave rise to the 29 T cell receptor beta chains below, sequenced in a study of blood T cell repertoires in COVID-19. Here immunoSEQ multiplex PCR was the method, and the copy in TCRdb shows in-frame clones only, minus some. The table shows tens of thousands of clones, with roughly 80% occurring only once. Sequencing was done on a sample of peripheral blood. The receptors stem from a man aged 45-65 years with acute or convalescent COVID-19.

The J gene is TRBJ2-2, the V gene TRBV14; no clear D gene. The CDR3 runs 17 residues. Trimming took 3 bases from V and 1 from J, leaving 15 bases between them. CDR1 and CDR2 (germline): SGHDN, FVKESK. The CDR3 is CASSQDHQRVNTGELFF. In DNA form, the CDR3 reads TGTGCCAGCAGCCAGGATCATCAGCGTGTGAACACCGGGGAGCTGTTTTTT. Combining the CDR3 with reference TRBV14 and TRBJ2-2 gives the whole variable domain EAGVTQFPSHSVIEKGQTVTLRCDPISGHDNLYWYRRVMGKEIKFLLHFVKESKQDESGMPNNRFLAERTGGTYSTLKVQPAELEDSGVYFCASSQDHQRVNTGELFFGEGSRLTVL.

The rearrangement joins TRBV3-1 (or the pseudogene TRBV3-2) to TRBJ2-2; TRBD1 matches at 8 bases. Germline CDR1 LGHDT, CDR2 YNNKEL (reference sequence). The length of the CDR3 is 15 residues. The junction had 7 bases not matched to a gene; V was cut back by 4 bases and J by 6 bases. CDR3 nucleotide sequence: TGTGCCAGCAGCCCGACAGGGGCTAGTGCCGGGGAGCTGTTTTTT. Translated, it gives CASSPTGASAGELFF.

The rearrangement joins TRBV12-3 or TRBV12-4 to TRBJ2-3; D is undetermined. V lost 5 bases to trimming and J lost 6 bases, with 6 bases between them. The CDR3 length is 11 residues. For the CDR3, the DNA is TGTGCCAGCAGTAACGGTGATACGCAGTATTTT. Amino acids: CASSNGDTQYF.

This chain uses TRBV5-8 with TRBJ2-2; D not resolved. The germline V gene has CDR1 SGHTS and CDR2 YDEGEE. Trimming cost V 0 bases and J 1 base, with 7 bases left between them. This CDR3 has 15 residues. Here the CDR3 reads CASSLEPKNTGELFF. CDR3 coding DNA: TGTGCCAGCAGCTTGGAACCTAAGAACACCGGGGAGCTGTTTTTT. Together with reference TRBV5-8 and TRBJ2-2, the CDR3 gives the full variable domain: EAGVTQSPTHLIKTRGQQATLRCSPISGHTSVYWYQQALGLGLQFLLWYDEGEERNRGNFPPRFSGRQFPNYSSELNVNALELEDSALYLCASSLEPKNTGELFFGEGSRLTVL.

This clone has just a few counts. Because the CDR3's place on the DNA is in doubt, the DNA is left out and the CDR3 is given as listed by TCRdb. The chain has TRBV28 and TRBJ1-2. CDR1 and CDR2 from the germline V gene are MDHEN and SYDVKM. The CDR3 region is 11 residues in length, termini included. CDR3 protein: CASSTSRGYTF.

The chain employs TRBV11-2 and TRBJ2-5; 8 bases line up with TRBD2. The germline gives CDR1 SGHAT, CDR2 FQNNGV. The V segment lost 5 bases and the J segment 5 bases; nucleotides outside the gene matches: 1. The CDR3 contains 12 residues. In DNA form, the CDR3 reads TGTGCCAGCAGCGGCGGGGGGGAGACCCAGTACTTC. Amino acids: CASSGGGETQYF.

The V and J genes are TRBV6-5 and TRBJ1-1, with a tentative D call TRBD1 (5 bases). The V gene's germline CDR1 is MNHEY and CDR2 SVGAGI. The CDR3 length is 14 residues. The germline V and J ends were trimmed by 2 bases and 2 bases, with 9 bases remaining between them. The chain's CDR3 is CASSYTRGNTEAFF. The CDR3 bases are TGTGCCAGCAGTTACACAAGGGGCAACACTGAAGCTTTCTTT.

V usage is TRBV12-3 or TRBV12-4 and J usage is TRBJ2-1; the D is unclear. V lost 7 bases and J 5 bases, leaving 12 bases between the germline ends. This CDR3 has 13 residues. DNA of the CDR3: TGTGCCAGCATCTCGAGCCGAAACAATGAGCAGTTCTTC. Translated, it gives CASISSRNNEQFF.

V usage is TRBV7-8 and J usage is TRBJ1-1; no firm D call. Between the trimmed V and J ends, which lost 1 base and 1 base, there was a span of 13 bases. CDR3 length: 16 amino acids. Per the germline V gene, CDR1 is SGHVS and CDR2 is FQNEAQ. CDR3 nucleotide sequence: TGTGCCAGCAGCTTAGTTGGTACCAGTGGGAACACTGAAGCTTTCTTT. Translation: CASSLVGTSGNTEAFF.

The chain links TRBV6-6 to TRBJ2-5; 12 bases are shared with TRBD2. This CDR3 is 15 amino acids long. V was clipped by 5 bases and J by 4 bases; unmatched bases: 5. Germline assignment: CDR1 MNHNY and CDR2 SVGAGI (reference sequence). CDR3 sequence reads: CASSPTSGGIETQYF. CDR3 DNA: TGTGCCAGCAGTCCTACTAGCGGGGGGATAGAGACCCAGTACTTC.

The chain recombines TRBV19 with TRBJ2-1; TRBD2 aligns across 9 bases. CDR3 length: 15 amino acids. Germline V gene sequence: CDR1 LNHDA, CDR2 SQIVND (reference sequence). With 6 bases clipped from V and 9 bases from J, the junction kept 12 bases outside the gene matches. As DNA, the CDR3 is TGTGCCAGTAGCCAAGGGGCTAGCGGGGCGGTTGAGCAGTTCTTC. Its translation: CASSQGASGAVEQFF.

The V call is TRBV7-9, the J call TRBJ1-3, with TRBD1 matching over 9 bases. This CDR3 is 16 amino acids long. CDR1 and CDR2 (germline): SEHNR, FQNEAQ (reference sequence). V lost 6 bases to trimming and J lost 3 bases; unmatched junction nucleotides: 9. This CDR3 is CASRQQGASYGNTIYF. CDR3 bases: TGTGCCAGCAGACAACAGGGGGCTTCGTATGGAAACACCATATATTTT.

The chain recombines TRBV6-6 with TRBJ2-7; tentative D call: TRBD1 (5 bases). The CDR3 runs 15 residues. Germline values: CDR1 MNHNY, CDR2 SVGAGI (reference sequence). V was trimmed by 0 bases and J by 2 bases, leaving 11 bases between them. The CDR3 is CASSYSGQGPYEQYF. Written as DNA, the CDR3 is TGTGCCAGCAGTTACTCAGGACAAGGCCCCTACGAGCAGTACTTC.

The V call is TRBV6-5, the J call TRBJ1-6; D uncertain. Germline V gene data show CDR1 as MNHEY and CDR2 as SVGAGI. This CDR3 has 14 residues. V lost 6 bases, J lost 8 bases, and 14 bases lay in between. CDR3 coding DNA: TGTGCCAGCAGACTCCCGGGTCGCGATTCACCCCTCCACTTT. Amino acids: CASRLPGRDSPLHF.

This chain uses TRBV27 with TRBJ2-1, with TRBD1 identical over 9 bases. This CDR3 is 13 amino acids long. In germline, CDR1 is MNHEY, CDR2 SMNVEV (reference sequence). V was clipped by 6 bases and J by 9 bases; unmatched bases: 6. The CDR3 reads CASRGTGWGEQFF. CDR3 DNA: TGTGCCAGCAGGGGGACAGGGTGGGGTGAGCAGTTCTTC.

The V and J genes are TRBV7-2 and TRBJ1-4; TRBD1 matches 8 bases. V dropped 4 bases and J dropped 7; count of bases not matched to a gene: 8. The germline V gene has CDR1 SGHTA and CDR2 FQGNSA. The CDR3 totals 15 residues. CDR3 protein: CASSSGQVGGEKLFF. DNA of the CDR3: TGTGCCAGCAGCTCGGGACAGGTTGGAGGTGAAAAACTGTTTTTT.

In its sample, this clone was seen once. The V gene is TRBV7-9, the J gene TRBJ2-7, with TRBD2 matching 7 bases. V lost 5 bases and J lost 4; bases outside the gene matches: 8. The CDR3 is 14 residues long. The germline CDR1 and CDR2 sequences are SEHNR and FQNEAQ (reference sequence). CDR3 nucleotide sequence: TGTGCCAGCAGCCAGGGCCTAGCGGAATACGAGCAGTACTTC. It encodes CASSQGLAEYEQYF.

The rearrangement uses TRBV12-3 or TRBV12-4 and TRBJ1-1; unclear D gene. This CDR3 region has 13 residues. V lost 5 bases to trimming and J lost 4 bases, with 11 bases between them. This chain's CDR3 is CASSRSTGTEAFF. The CDR3 nucleotides are TGTGCCAGCAGTAGATCGACGGGCACTGAAGCTTTCTTT.

The V call is TRBV5-1, the J call TRBJ1-4; 8 bases line up with TRBD1. Trimming cost V 4 bases and J 6 bases; bases outside gene matches: 5. Looked up from germline, CDR1 is SGHRS and CDR2 is YFSETQ. The CDR3 runs to 14 residues. The CDR3 is CASSPGQGYEKLFF. For the CDR3, the DNA is TGCGCCAGCAGCCCCGGACAGGGCTATGAAAAACTGTTTTTT.

This chain connects TRBV29-1 to TRBJ1-2; a weak D match, TRBD1 (5 bases). The CDR3 covers 11 residues. Trimming pared 6 bases from V and 8 bases from J, leaving 13 bases between. In germline, CDR1 is SQVTM, CDR2 ANQGSEA. CDR3 in amino acids: CSVGWGGGYTF. The CDR3 region has the DNA TGCAGCGTCGGCTGGGGCGGAGGCTACACCTTC.

The chain combines TRBV15 with TRBJ1-2, with 12 bases fitting TRBD1. Germline V lookup: CDR1 LNHNV, CDR2 YYDKDF (reference sequence). Trimming took 0 bases from V and 2 from J; bases not matched to a gene: 7. The CDR3 length is 18 residues. CDR3 in amino acids: CATSRDSGTGGVNYGYTF. DNA for the CDR3: TGTGCCACCAGCAGAGATTCGGGGACAGGGGGCGTCAACTATGGCTACACCTTC.

V is TRBV25-1 and J is TRBJ2-3; unclear D gene. CDR3 length: 12 residues. With 11 bases removed from V and 5 bases from J, the gap between germline ends came to 14 bases. Looked up from germline, CDR1 is MGHDK and CDR2 is SYGVNS. The CDR3 here is CAVSVIKDTQYF. In DNA form, the CDR3 reads TGTGCCGTCTCGGTAATCAAAGATACGCAGTATTTT.

The chain has TRBV3-1 (or the pseudogene TRBV3-2) and TRBJ2-1; TRBD2 matches at 14 bases. CDR3 length: 18 residues. V lost 0 bases and J lost 8; bases outside the gene matches: 9. The germline V gene encodes CDR1 LGHDT and CDR2 YNNKEL (reference sequence). The CDR3 coding sequence is TGTGCCAGCAGCCAAGACCCCTTCGGGGGACTAGCGGGAGATGAGCAGTTCTTC. It is translated as CASSQDPFGGLAGDEQFF.

J is TRBJ2-3 and V is TRBV2; 15 nucleotides match TRBD2. CDR1 is SNHLY, CDR2 FYNNEI, per germline. Germline trimming cut 3 bases from V and 0 bases from J; bases unmatched to any gene: 7. The CDR3 covers 19 residues. The CDR3 here is CASSDRGLAGGPSTDTQYF. CDR3 bases: TGTGCCAGCAGTGATAGAGGACTAGCGGGAGGGCCTAGCACAGATACGCAGTATTTT.

The V call is TRBV29-1, the J call TRBJ2-4; 8 bases map to TRBD1. V was clipped by 0 bases and J by 0 bases; unmatched bases: 16. The CDR3 totals 20 residues. The germline V gene encodes CDR1 SQVTM and CDR2 ANQGSEA. For the CDR3, the DNA is TGCAGCGTTGAAGATCCCAATTTTTCCGGGACAGGAGTAGCCAAAAACATTCAGTACTTC. Residues: CSVEDPNFSGTGVAKNIQYF.

This chain connects TRBV6-1 to TRBJ1-5; 10 bases agree with TRBD1. Germline values: CDR1 MNHNS, CDR2 SASEGT. The ends lost 4 bases at V and 7 bases at J; junction bases unmatched: 10. The CDR3 consists of 16 residues. The CDR3 sequence: CASSGLKGQGQQPQHF. CDR3 sequence (DNA): TGTGCCAGCAGTGGACTGAAGGGACAGGGGCAGCAGCCCCAGCATTTT.

In DNA, the CDR3 is TGTGCCTGGAAGTGGACTTACGAGCAGTACTTC. This codes for CAWKWTYEQYF. This chain connects TRBV30 to TRBJ2-7; tentative D call: TRBD2 (5 bases). CDR1 GTSNPN and CDR2 SVGIG come from the germline V gene (reference sequence). The CDR3 spans 11 residues. V dropped 4 bases and J dropped 4 bases, with 8 bases sitting between them.

This chain joins TRBV18 and TRBJ1-4; maybe TRBD1 (5 bases). The CDR3 covers 16 residues. The V gene lost 4 bases and the J gene lost 3 bases, with 15 bases spanning the gap. CDR1 KGHSH and CDR2 LQKENI come from the germline V gene. The CDR3 DNA reads TGTGCCAGCTCACTTTTCGAGACAGCCTCTAATGAAAAACTGTTTTTT. Residues: CASSLFETASNEKLFF.

The chain recombines TRBV5-1 with TRBJ2-2, with D possibly being TRBD1 (5 bases). In germline, CDR1 is SGHRS, CDR2 YFSETQ. With 4 bases removed from V and 6 bases from J, the gap between germline ends came to 10 bases. The CDR3 spans 13 residues. The CDR3 DNA sequence: TGCGCCAGCAGCCGTGACAGTTCCGGGGAGCTGTTTTTT. It translates to CASSRDSSGELFF. Full variable domain (rest looked up from reference TRBV5-1 and TRBJ2-2): KAGVTQTPRYLIKTRGQQVTLSCSPISGHRSVSWYQQTPGQGLQFLFEYFSETQRNKGNFPGRFSGRQFSNSRSEMNVSTLELGDSALYLCASSRDSSGELFFGEGSRLTVL.